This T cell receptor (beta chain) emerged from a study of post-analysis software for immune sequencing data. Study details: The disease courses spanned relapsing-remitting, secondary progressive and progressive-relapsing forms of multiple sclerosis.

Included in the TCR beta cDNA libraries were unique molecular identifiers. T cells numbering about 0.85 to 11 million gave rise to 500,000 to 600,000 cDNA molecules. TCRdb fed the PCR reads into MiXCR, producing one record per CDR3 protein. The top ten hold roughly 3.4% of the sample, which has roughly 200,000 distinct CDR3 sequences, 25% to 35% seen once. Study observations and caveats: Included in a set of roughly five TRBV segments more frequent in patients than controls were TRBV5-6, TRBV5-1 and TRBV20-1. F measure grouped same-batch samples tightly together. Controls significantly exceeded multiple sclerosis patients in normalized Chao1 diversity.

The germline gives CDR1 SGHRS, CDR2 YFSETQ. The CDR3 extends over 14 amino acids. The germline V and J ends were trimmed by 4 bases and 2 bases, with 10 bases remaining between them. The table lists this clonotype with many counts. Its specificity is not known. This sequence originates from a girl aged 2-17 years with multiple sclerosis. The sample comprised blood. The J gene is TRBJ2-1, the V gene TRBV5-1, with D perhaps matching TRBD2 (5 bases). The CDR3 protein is CASSASGTYNEQFF. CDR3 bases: TGCGCCAGCAGCGCCTCCGGGACCTACAATGAGCAGTTCTTC.